Listed here are 26 T cell receptor beta chains from one sample, sequenced in a study of cytomegalovirus exposure and HLA in healthy donors. PCR involved 60 Vbeta and 13 Jbeta primers. TCRdb's table, derived via immunoSEQ multiplex PCR, lists solely in-frame clones and lacks some. Found here are some 97,000 clones, about 70% of them singletons; the top ten hold 4% to 5.5%. The sequenced sample consisted of PBMCs. Receptors originate from a woman aged 18 to 35 in good health and CMV-seropositive.

The rearrangement joins TRBV30 to TRBJ2-2; possibly TRBD1 for D (6 bases). V dropped 2 bases and J dropped 6 bases, with 13 bases sitting between them. The CDR3 covers 14 residues. Per the germline V gene, CDR1 is GTSNPN and CDR2 is SVGIG (reference sequence). The CDR3: CAWSTGLEAGELFF. CDR3 nucleotides: TGTGCCTGGAGTACAGGGCTAGAAGCCGGGGAGCTGTTTTTT.

This chain links TRBV28 with TRBJ2-3; no clear D gene. V lost 8 bases, J lost 0 bases, and 9 bases lay in between. In germline, CDR1 is MDHEN, CDR2 SYDVKM. The CDR3 runs to 13 residues. This chain's CDR3 is CASGWPSTDTQYF. CDR3 in DNA: TGTGCCAGCGGTTGGCCGAGCACAGATACGCAGTATTTT.

This clone was observed a handful of times. The rearrangement joins TRBV9 to TRBJ2-5, with 12 bases fitting TRBD2. Unmatched junction bases numbered 8, after V lost 3 bases and J lost 2 bases. The CDR3 runs 17 residues. Germline V CDR1 and CDR2: SGDLS, YYNGEE. CDR3 in amino acids: CASSAKVLAGGQETQYF. The DNA of the CDR3 is TGTGCCAGCAGCGCCAAAGTGCTAGCGGGAGGGCAAGAGACCCAGTACTTC.

The chain couples TRBV2 to TRBJ1-2; TRBD1 is a possible D gene (6 bases). Deletions cut 3 bases from V and 7 bases from J, with 6 bases between. Germline loops: CDR1 SNHLY, CDR2 FYNNEI. The CDR3 extends over 11 amino acids. This CDR3 is CASSDRGGYTF. The CDR3 region has the DNA TGTGCCAGCAGTGACAGGGGTGGCTACACCTTC.

This clone was seen more than once but under ten times. The chain employs TRBV5-8 and TRBJ2-3; tentative D call: TRBD2 (6 bases). Germline V gene lookup returns CDR1 SGHTS and CDR2 YDEGEE. V was pared by 0 bases and J by 2 bases, with 13 bases between. There are 16 residues in the CDR3. The CDR3 nucleotides are TGTGCCAGCAGCTTGGCCCCGGGACTCCACACAGATACGCAGTATTTT. Translation gives CASSLAPGLHTDTQYF.

The J gene is TRBJ2-1, the V gene TRBV7-3; 7 nucleotides agree with TRBD2. V trimming: 5 bases; J trimming: 6 bases; junction bases outside the gene matches: 16. The CDR3 loop spans 17 amino acids. From germline, CDR1 is SGHTA and CDR2 FQGTGA. Here the CDR3 reads CASSGEARETLFNEQFF. Here the CDR3 DNA reads TGTGCCAGCAGCGGGGAAGCGCGGGAGACTCTCTTCAATGAGCAGTTCTTC.

J is TRBJ2-1 and V is TRBV4-3, with D possibly being TRBD2 (5 bases). The germline CDR1 and CDR2 sequences are LGHNA and YSLEER. The CDR3 runs to 17 residues. V was cut by 0 bases and J by 0 bases, with 12 bases left in between. As DNA, the CDR3 is TGCGCCAGCAGCCAAGAGTCCGGACTCCCCTCCTACAATGAGCAGTTCTTC. Its protein is CASSQESGLPSYNEQFF.

The chain employs TRBV7-3 and TRBJ2-2; D not certain. V was pared by 6 bases and J by 5 bases, with 16 bases between. Germline values: CDR1 SGHTA, CDR2 FQGTGA. This CDR3 spans 15 amino acids. CDR3 amino acids: CASSSLISRTGELFF. The CDR3 coding sequence is TGTGCCAGCAGTTCCCTAATCTCGCGAACCGGGGAGCTGTTTTTT.

V and J are TRBV6-4 and TRBJ2-2; D possibly corresponds to TRBD1 (6 bases). The germline CDR1 and CDR2 sequences are MRHNA and SNTAGT. The CDR3 spans 16 residues. Trimming took 3 bases from V and 1 from J, leaving 12 bases between them. CDR3 sequence (DNA): TGTGCCAGCAGTGAATCCCCGGGACAGAACACCGGGGAGCTGTTTTTT. Encoded protein: CASSESPGQNTGELFF.

The V call is TRBV15, the J call TRBJ2-1; the match to TRBD1 covers 9 bases. Per the germline V gene, CDR1 is LNHNV and CDR2 is YYDKDF (reference sequence). The ends lost 3 bases at V and 4 bases at J; junction bases unmatched: 4. This CDR3 region has 15 residues. In DNA form, the CDR3 reads TGTGCCACCAGCAGGGGACAGGGTGGTTACAATGAGCAGTTCTTC. Translating gives CATSRGQGGYNEQFF.

This chain connects TRBV10-3 to TRBJ2-2, with 9 nucleotides matching TRBD1. Germline V lookup: CDR1 ENHRY, CDR2 SYGVKD. Trimming cost V 6 bases and J 3 bases; bases outside gene matches: 2. The CDR3 consists of 14 residues. The CDR3 spells CAIRQGADTGELFF. The CDR3 DNA reads as TGTGCCATCAGACAGGGGGCAGACACCGGGGAGCTGTTTTTT.

The chain links TRBV30 to TRBJ2-7; no reliable D call. The V gene lost 5 bases and the J gene lost 4 bases, with 9 bases spanning the gap. Germline-derived CDR1 and CDR2 are GTSNPN and SVGIG (reference sequence). The CDR3 covers 11 residues. The CDR3 DNA reads as TGTGCCTGGGGGCGCTCGTACGAGCAGTACTTC. Protein product: CAWGRSYEQYF.

V and J are TRBV7-9 and TRBJ2-1, with D perhaps matching TRBD1 (7 bases). This CDR3 is 13 amino acids long. Per the germline V gene, CDR1 is SEHNR and CDR2 is FQNEAQ (reference sequence). V lost 2 bases and J 6 bases, leaving 8 bases between the germline ends. Written as DNA, the CDR3 is TGTGCCAGCAGCTTACAGGGGGGCAATGAGCAGTTCTTC. This translates into CASSLQGGNEQFF.

The J gene is TRBJ1-3, the V gene TRBV5-6, with 9 bases that match TRBD1. CDR3 length: 17 amino acids. Trimming took 4 bases from V and 1 from J; bases not matched to a gene: 9. Germline loops: CDR1 SGHDT, CDR2 YYEEEE. CDR3 sequence reads: CASSRTGVVASGNTIYF. The CDR3 nucleotides are TGTGCCAGCAGCCGGACAGGGGTCGTCGCATCTGGAAACACCATATATTTT.

The chain couples TRBV19 to TRBJ1-2; 11 bases map to TRBD1. Germline CDR1 and CDR2: LNHDA and SQIVND (reference sequence). V was clipped by 7 bases and J by 6 bases; unmatched bases: 1. The CDR3 runs 12 residues. CDR3 in amino acids: CASKGQGDGYTF. CDR3 bases: TGTGCCAGTAAGGGACAGGGGGATGGCTACACCTTC.

This sequence joins TRBV30 and TRBJ2-3, with 9 bases fitting TRBD2. Germline V gives CDR1 GTSNPN, CDR2 SVGIG (reference sequence). Unmatched junction bases numbered 4, after V lost 0 bases and J lost 3 bases. This CDR3 has 15 residues. CDR3 sequence reads: CAWSVGLAGTDTQYF. For the CDR3, the DNA is TGTGCCTGGAGTGTAGGGCTAGCGGGAACAGATACGCAGTATTTT. Full variable domain (remainder filled in from reference TRBV30 and TRBJ2-3): SQTIHQWPATLVQPVGSPLSLECTVEGTSNPNLYWYRQAAGRGLQLLFYSVGIGQISSEVPQNLSASRPQDRQFILSSKKLLLSDSGFYLCAWSVGLAGTDTQYFGPGTRLTVL.

With respect to this clone: Compared with germline, one end of the junction differs, possibly owing to a read error. The J gene is TRBJ2-7, the V gene TRBV7-7; 9 positions agree with TRBD1. CDR1 is SSHAT and CDR2 is FNYEAQ in the germline V gene (reference sequence). The CDR3 has 15 residues. Here the CDR3 reads CASSTGTGISYEQYF. The CDR3 bases are TGTGCTAGCAGCACCGGGACAGGGATTTCCTACGAGCAGTACTTC.

The V gene is TRBV30, the J gene TRBJ2-1; tentatively, D is TRBD1 (5 bases). The germline CDR1 and CDR2 sequences are GTSNPN and SVGIG (reference sequence). The CDR3 runs to 16 residues. Trimming took 1 base from V and 8 from J, leaving 21 bases between them. The CDR3 here is CAWSAPQAAPGHEQFF. The CDR3 DNA reads as TGTGCCTGGAGTGCTCCACAGGCCGCCCCGGGTCATGAGCAGTTCTTC. Complete variable domain (other parts from reference TRBV30 and TRBJ2-1): SQTIHQWPATLVQPVGSPLSLECTVEGTSNPNLYWYRQAAGRGLQLLFYSVGIGQISSEVPQNLSASRPQDRQFILSSKKLLLSDSGFYLCAWSAPQAAPGHEQFFGPGTRLTVL.

In this sample, this clone turned up a few times. The V gene is TRBV6-4, the J gene TRBJ1-6; D is possibly TRBD1 (5 bases). Trimming pared 8 bases from V and 9 bases from J, leaving 14 bases between. There are 13 residues in the CDR3. Per germline, CDR1 MRHNA and CDR2 SNTAGT. The chain's CDR3 is CASSLDSGSPLHF. The CDR3 DNA reads as TGTGCCAGCTCCCTTGACAGTGGTTCACCCCTCCACTTT.

In this sample, this clone turned up a few times. The chain carries TRBV6-5 and TRBJ2-7; tentatively, D is TRBD1 (5 bases). V lost 4 bases and J lost 3, with 10 bases in between. There are 13 residues in the CDR3. CDR1 MNHEY and CDR2 SVGAGI come from the germline V gene. CDR3 sequence reads: CASSLGHLYEQYF. The DNA of the CDR3 is TGTGCCAGCAGTTTAGGACACCTCTACGAGCAGTACTTC.

The chain employs TRBV5-8 and TRBJ2-1; 8 bases align to TRBD2. Losses at the gene ends were 0 bases for V and 5 bases for J; bases not matched to a gene: 4. Germline CDR1 reads SGHTS; CDR2 reads YDEGEE. The CDR3 is 15 residues long. The CDR3 bases are TGTGCCAGCAGCTTGGGCCTAGCGGGCCACAATGAGCAGTTCTTC. It translates to CASSLGLAGHNEQFF.

This clone was detected a few times. The chain combines TRBV10-1 with TRBJ2-6; 12 nucleotides align to TRBD1. The trim removed 6 bases at V and 4 bases at J, leaving 13 bases unmatched. The CDR3 spans 19 residues. Germline loops: CDR1 WNHNN, CDR2 SYGVQD (reference sequence). For the CDR3, the DNA is TGCGCCAGCAGCTTCCGGGACAGGGGGCTGATCTCCGGGGCCAACGTCCTGACTTTC. It encodes CASSFRDRGLISGANVLTF.

This clone has just a few counts. The chain uses TRBV2 and TRBJ2-3; TRBD1 might be the D (5 bases). CDR3 size: 15 residues. V dropped 1 base and J dropped 1 base, with 9 bases sitting between them. Germline values: CDR1 SNHLY, CDR2 FYNNEI. DNA for the CDR3: TGTGCCAGCAGTGAAGATGGGGCGGGCACAGATACGCAGTATTTT. Its translation: CASSEDGAGTDTQYF.

This clone was recorded a few times. The CDR3 bases are TGTGCCAGCAGCCCCTTTCAGGGGGACGAGCAGTACTTC. Translating it yields CASSPFQGDEQYF. The chain combines TRBV7-6 with TRBJ2-7, with 7 bases aligning to TRBD1. The CDR3 is 13 residues long. The J segment lost 5 bases and the V segment lost 5 bases, leaving 6 bases of the junction unmatched. Germline CDR1 reads SGHVS; CDR2 reads FNYEAQ.

This clone has a handful of counts. The chain recombines TRBV5-8 with TRBJ2-5; the match to TRBD2 covers 14 bases. The CDR3 loop spans 16 amino acids. Looked up from germline, CDR1 is SGHTS and CDR2 is YDEGEE. Losses at the gene ends were 2 bases for V and 5 bases for J; bases not matched to a gene: 5. The CDR3 bases are TGTGCCAGCAGCTTCGGAAGGACTAGCGGGGGGGAGACCCAGTACTTC. Translation gives CASSFGRTSGGETQYF.

V usage is TRBV4-3 and J usage is TRBJ1-4; 7 nucleotides match TRBD1. V dropped 1 base and J dropped 4; count of bases not matched to a gene: 9. CDR1 LGHNA and CDR2 YSLEER come from the germline V gene. This CDR3 has 17 amino acids. CDR3 amino acids: CASSQVSSTGFNEKLFF. The CDR3 nucleotides read TGCGCCAGCAGCCAAGTTTCATCGACAGGGTTTAATGAAAAACTGTTTTTT.